A single T cell receptor beta chain is shown here with its context. Its specificity is not known. This specimen comes from a study of T cell responses to AZD1222 COVID-19 vaccine. Findings of the study overall: Regions left unmutated in variants are reportedly the target of nearly half of spike-specific TCRs.

This CDR3 has 16 residues. V lost 0 bases to trimming and J lost 0 bases, with 9 bases between them. Germline assignment: CDR1 KGHSH and CDR2 LQKENI. Sequenced by immunoSEQ multiplex PCR; TCRdb stores in-frame clones only, minus some. In the table there are about 120,000 clones, roughly 88% of which are singletons. The source material was peripheral blood, sampled 28 days after the second AZD1222 dose. This TCR derives from an adult who received the AZD1222 COVID-19 vaccine. The gene calls are TRBV18 and TRBJ1-3; unclear D gene. The CDR3 DNA reads TGTGCCAGCTCACCACCGCACAGTGACTCTGGAAACACCATATATTTT. It yields the protein CASSPPHSDSGNTIYF.